A single sample gave rise to the 23 T cell receptor beta chains below, sequenced in a study of technical replicates of blood from several donors. Measured with immunoSEQ multiplex PCR; TCRdb has only the in-frame clones, and not every one. The sample records 60,000 to 80,000 clones, approximately 90% being singletons. The sample comprised T cells isolated from PBMCs. The receptor set was obtained from a human donor in good health.

The chain recombines TRBV7-9 with TRBJ2-7; 10 bases line up with TRBD2. Per germline, CDR1 SEHNR and CDR2 FQNEAQ (reference sequence). This CDR3 comprises 14 residues. The J segment lost 4 bases and the V segment lost 2 bases, leaving 2 bases of the junction unmatched. The CDR3 DNA is TGTGCCAGCAGCTTACTAGCGGGAGTTTACGAGCAGTACTTC. Translated, it gives CASSLLAGVYEQYF.

The chain joins TRBV6-5 to TRBJ1-1; D is unresolved. The CDR3 has 12 residues. Germline CDR1 MNHEY, CDR2 SVGAGI. Trimming pared 6 bases from V and 9 bases from J, leaving 14 bases between. CDR3 loop: CASRNPGEQAFF. CDR3 in DNA: TGTGCCAGCAGGAACCCTGGGGAGCAAGCTTTCTTT.

V usage is TRBV13 and J usage is TRBJ2-7, with 7 bases lining up with TRBD1. Germline V lookup: CDR1 PRHDT, CDR2 FYEKMQ (reference sequence). This CDR3 contains 15 residues. Losses at the gene ends were 5 bases for V and 2 bases for J; bases not matched to a gene: 9. CDR3 sequence (DNA): TGTGCCAGCAGCCCACACAGGGGAATAACCTACGAGCAGTACTTC. As protein: CASSPHRGITYEQYF.

This clone was recorded once. This sequence joins TRBV4-1 and TRBJ2-3; 7 bases match TRBD2. V gave up 1 base and J gave up 7 bases; unmatched junction bases: 11. The CDR3 extends over 16 amino acids. The germline gives CDR1 MGHRA, CDR2 YSYEKL. The CDR3 region is CASSQVLAALGYTQYF. In DNA, the CDR3 is TGCGCCAGCAGCCAAGTGCTAGCGGCTCTCGGGTATACGCAGTATTTT.

On this clone: One junction end disagrees with the germline gene, perhaps due to a read error. The rearrangement joins TRBV27 to TRBJ1-2; D possibly corresponds to TRBD1 (5 bases). The CDR3 length is 12 residues. Germline V gene lookup returns CDR1 MNHEY and CDR2 SMNVEV (reference sequence). The CDR3 region is CASSVGVHGIRF. The CDR3 DNA sequence: TGTGCCAGCAGTGTAGGGGTCCATGGAATCCGCTTC.

The DNA for the CDR3 is TGTGCTAGTGTCACCCTTTGGTGGAAGGACACCTGCAACTCTAATGAAAAACTGTTTTTT. This encodes CASVTLWWKDTCNSNEKLFF. The rearrangement joins TRBV12-5 to TRBJ1-4; D may be TRBD1 (5 bases). The V end lost 7 bases, the J end lost 3 bases, and 30 bases lay between the germline ends. Germline CDR1 and CDR2: LGHNT and FRNRAP. There are 20 residues in the CDR3.

This rearrangement joins TRBV27 to TRBJ2-5, with D uncertain. CDR1 is MNHEY and CDR2 is SMNVEV in the germline V gene (reference sequence). V dropped 3 bases and J dropped 2 bases, with 7 bases sitting between them. The CDR3 has 13 residues. The CDR3 nucleotides read TGTGCCAGCAGTTTTTCAAATCAAGAGACCCAGTACTTC. It yields the protein CASSFSNQETQYF.

CDR3 sequence: CASSNWGENTEAFF. The CDR3 region has the DNA TGTGCCAGCAGCAACTGGGGGGAGAACACTGAAGCTTTCTTT. The chain combines TRBV4-2 with TRBJ1-1; TRBD1 is a possible D gene (5 bases). The ends were cut back, 5 bases at V and 1 base at J, with 11 bases in the middle. The CDR3 totals 14 residues. CDR1 LGHNA and CDR2 YNFKEQ come from the germline V gene.

The chain uses TRBV2 and TRBJ2-7; 9 bases are shared with TRBD1. V shed 4 bases and J 4 bases; nucleotides not matched to a gene: 8. The CDR3 contains 15 residues. Germline lookup yields CDR1 SNHLY and CDR2 FYNNEI. The CDR3 is CASSGGQGIWYEQYF. As DNA, the CDR3 is TGTGCCAGCAGTGGGGGACAGGGAATTTGGTACGAGCAGTACTTC.

This sequence joins TRBV10-2 and TRBJ2-3; TRBD2 matches 12 bases. After removal of 4 bases from V and 6 bases from J, the junction contained 5 bases not matched to a gene. Per germline, CDR1 WSHSY and CDR2 SAAADI. The CDR3 totals 15 residues. The CDR3 DNA reads as TGCGCCAGCAGTGCTAGCGGGAGGGTATTCGATACGCAGTATTTT. Protein product: CASSASGRVFDTQYF.

The chain links TRBV9 to TRBJ1-5; D not certain. CDR1 and CDR2 from the germline V gene are SGDLS and YYNGEE. V shed 0 bases and J shed 2 bases, with 6 bases lying between them. The CDR3 has 14 amino acids. CDR3 protein: CASSVDSGNQPQHF. The CDR3 bases are TGTGCCAGCAGCGTAGATAGTGGCAATCAGCCCCAGCATTTT. The variable domain in full, completed from reference TRBV9 and TRBJ1-5, reads DSGVTQTPKHLITATGQRVTLRCSPRSGDLSVYWYQQSLDQGLQFLIQYYNGEERAKGNILERFSAQQFPDLHSELNLSSLELGDSALYFCASSVDSGNQPQHFGDGTRLSIL.

This chain links TRBV19 with TRBJ2-3; maybe TRBD1 (5 bases). This CDR3 has 15 residues. V was clipped by 0 bases and J by 6 bases, with 13 bases between them. Germline CDR1 and CDR2: LNHDA and SQIVND (reference sequence). The chain's CDR3 is CASSIDKGVGDTQYF. In nucleotides, the CDR3 is TGTGCCAGTAGTATAGATAAAGGGGTCGGGGATACGCAGTATTTT.

J is TRBJ2-2 and V is TRBV5-4; 7 nucleotides match TRBD2. The length of the CDR3 is 16 residues. With V trimmed by 2 bases and J by 3 bases, 7 bases remained unmatched. Looked up from germline, CDR1 is SGHNT and CDR2 is YYREEE (reference sequence). This chain's CDR3 is CASSFVAGDYTGELFF. The CDR3 coding sequence is TGTGCCAGCAGCTTTGTTGCGGGAGACTACACCGGGGAGCTGTTTTTT.

The V gene is TRBV2, the J gene TRBJ1-2; D gene ambiguous. CDR3 size: 10 residues. Per the germline V gene, CDR1 is SNHLY and CDR2 is FYNNEI. V was clipped by 9 bases and J by 6 bases, with 8 bases between them. CDR3 coding DNA: TGTGCCAGTGAGGTGAATGGCTACACCTTC. Encoded protein: CASEVNGYTF.

The chain couples TRBV5-8 to TRBJ2-7; 8 nucleotides agree with TRBD1. This CDR3 region has 15 residues. Germline V gene sequence: CDR1 SGHTS, CDR2 YDEGEE. Unmatched junction bases numbered 11, after V lost 4 bases and J lost 5 bases. In DNA, the CDR3 is TGTGCCAGCAGCCCGTCGGGCAGGGGGCTCGACGAGCAGTACTTC. Amino acids: CASSPSGRGLDEQYF.

The CDR3 is CASSVYGLAGRETQYF. The CDR3 coding sequence is TGTGCCAGCAGCGTATACGGACTAGCGGGCAGAGAGACCCAGTACTTC. This chain links TRBV9 with TRBJ2-5, with 11 bases identical to TRBD2. The CDR3 consists of 16 residues. The junction had 6 bases not matched to a gene; V was cut back by 1 base and J by 4 bases. Germline lookup yields CDR1 SGDLS and CDR2 YYNGEE.

CDR3 in DNA: TGTGCCAGCAGGGGGGACAGGGACTCTTTCTATGGCTACACCTTC. Protein: CASRGDRDSFYGYTF. V is TRBV28 and J is TRBJ1-2; 9 nucleotides agree with TRBD1. With 6 bases clipped from V and 4 bases from J, the junction kept 9 bases outside the gene matches. CDR3 length: 15 residues. Germline CDR1 and CDR2: MDHEN and SYDVKM.

This chain joins TRBV19 and TRBJ2-7; 9 positions agree with TRBD1. V lost 5 bases, J lost 5 bases, and 13 bases stayed unmatched. Germline loops: CDR1 LNHDA, CDR2 SQIVND (reference sequence). CDR3 length: 16 amino acids. The CDR3 loop is CASSVNRGQGLNEQYF. The CDR3, as DNA: TGTGCCAGTAGTGTCAACCGAGGACAGGGGTTGAACGAGCAGTACTTC.

The chain has TRBV15 and TRBJ2-7; the D is unclear. This CDR3 comprises 13 residues. The V end lost 1 base, the J end lost 2 bases, and 6 bases lay between the germline ends. CDR1 and CDR2 from the germline V gene are LNHNV and YYDKDF (reference sequence). In DNA, the CDR3 is TGTGCCACCAGCAGAGTTACAGCCTACGAGCAGTACTTC. This gives the protein CATSRVTAYEQYF. The whole variable domain, filled in from reference TRBV15 and TRBJ2-7, reads DAMVIQNPRYQVTQFGKPVTLSCSQTLNHNVMYWYQQKSSQAPKLLFHYYDKDFNNEADTPDNFQSRRPNTSFCFLDIRSPGLGDTAMYLCATSRVTAYEQYFGPGTRLTVT.

This rearrangement joins TRBV11-3 to TRBJ2-5; D may be TRBD1 (6 bases). Trimming shortened V by 1 base and J by 5 bases, and 11 bases separated the two germline ends. Per the germline V gene, CDR1 is SGHNT and CDR2 is YENEEA. The CDR3 has 14 residues. CDR3 amino acids: CASSLGRGSETQYF. As DNA, the CDR3 is TGTGCCAGCAGCTTAGGCAGGGGATCGGAGACCCAGTACTTC.

This chain uses TRBV29-1 with TRBJ2-1, with D perhaps matching TRBD1 (5 bases). V lost 1 base to trimming and J lost 5 bases, with 9 bases between them. The germline V gene has CDR1 SQVTM and CDR2 ANQGSEA. The CDR3 has 13 residues. The CDR3 nucleotides read TGCAGCGTTGAAGGGGGCGCTGACAATGAGCAGTTCTTC. This translates into CSVEGGADNEQFF.

The sample holds one count of this clone. The chain joins TRBV7-3 to TRBJ2-5; 10 nucleotides line up with TRBD2. Trimming took 3 bases from V and 5 from J; bases not matched to a gene: 0. Germline CDR1 reads SGHTA; CDR2 reads FQGTGA. The CDR3 is 13 amino acids. The CDR3 DNA sequence: TGTGCCAGCAGCTTGACTAGCGGGGAGACCCAGTACTTC. It yields the protein CASSLTSGETQYF.

The rearrangement links TRBV10-3 to TRBJ2-1; 8 bases match TRBD2. Germline V gives CDR1 ENHRY, CDR2 SYGVKD. This CDR3 contains 16 residues. V shed 0 bases, J shed 1 base, and the junction held 2 bases outside the gene matches. The CDR3 sequence: CAISESGTRSYNEQFF. CDR3 DNA: TGTGCCATCAGTGAGTCTGGGACTAGGTCCTACAATGAGCAGTTCTTC.